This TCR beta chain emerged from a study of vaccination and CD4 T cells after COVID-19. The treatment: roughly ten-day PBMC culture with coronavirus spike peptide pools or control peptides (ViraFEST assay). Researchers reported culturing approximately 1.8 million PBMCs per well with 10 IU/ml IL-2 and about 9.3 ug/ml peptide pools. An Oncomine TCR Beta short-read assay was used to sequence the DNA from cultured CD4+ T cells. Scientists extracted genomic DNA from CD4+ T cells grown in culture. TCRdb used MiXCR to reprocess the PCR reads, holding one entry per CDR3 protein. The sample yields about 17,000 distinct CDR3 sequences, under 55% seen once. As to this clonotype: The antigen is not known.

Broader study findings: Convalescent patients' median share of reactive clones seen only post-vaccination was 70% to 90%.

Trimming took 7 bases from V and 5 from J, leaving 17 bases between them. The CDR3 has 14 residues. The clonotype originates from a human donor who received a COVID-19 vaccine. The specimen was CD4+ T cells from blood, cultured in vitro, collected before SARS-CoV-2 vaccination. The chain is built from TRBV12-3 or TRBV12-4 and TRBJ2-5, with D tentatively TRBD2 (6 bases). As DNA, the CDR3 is TGTGCCAGCAACCCCGGGAGTCCGAGGGAGACCCAGTACTTC. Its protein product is CASNPGSPRETQYF.